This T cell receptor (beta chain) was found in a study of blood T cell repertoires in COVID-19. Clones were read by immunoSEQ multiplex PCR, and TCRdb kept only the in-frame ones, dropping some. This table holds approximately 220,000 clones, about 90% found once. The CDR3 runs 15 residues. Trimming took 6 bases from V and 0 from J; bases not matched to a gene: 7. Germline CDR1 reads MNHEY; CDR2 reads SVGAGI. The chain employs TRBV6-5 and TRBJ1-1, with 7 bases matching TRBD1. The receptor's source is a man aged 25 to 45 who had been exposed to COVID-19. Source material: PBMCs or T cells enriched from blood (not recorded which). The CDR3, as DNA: TGTGCCAGCAGAATAGGGGGCGGATTGAACACTGAAGCTTTCTTT. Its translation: CASRIGGGLNTEAFF.